Detailed here is one T cell receptor (beta chain). Its target is unknown. V shed 0 bases and J shed 1 base, with 7 bases lying between them. There are 14 residues in the CDR3. Per the germline V gene, CDR1 is SGDLS and CDR2 is YYNGEE. This entry is derived from a study of OX40 agonist ivuxolimab in advanced cancers. Overall study: Previous treatment with anti-PD-1, anti-PD-L1 or anti-CTLA-4 therapy was allowed; roughly 40% had received some. Two cutaneous melanoma patients and one hepatocellular carcinoma patient, three in all, had partial responses. The study's findings and limits: Circulating CD4+ and CD8+ T cells showed clonal expansion by week 6 at 0.1 to 3.0 mg/kg. Among the lowest peripheral clonal expansion occurred in 0.1-3.0 mg/kg partial responders.

Assay used: immunoSEQ multiplex PCR; TCRdb lists only in-frame clones, some missing. Of some 86,000 clones in the sample, approximately 86% were seen once. The TCR was taken from an adult with an advanced solid tumor such as melanoma, head and neck, liver or kidney cancer. The input for sequencing was CD4+ or CD8+ T cells sorted from blood, taken in a trial of the OX40 agonist ivuxolimab. The rearrangement links TRBV9 to TRBJ1-1, with a possible D match to TRBD1 (5 bases). CDR3 coding DNA: TGTGCCAGCAGCGTAGCGGGGGGGAACACTGAAGCTTTCTTT. It encodes CASSVAGGNTEAFF.